These T cell receptor beta chains were read from a single sample in a study of immune evolution from preneoplasia to lung adenocarcinoma. Sequencing was performed with immunoSEQ multiplex PCR; in TCRdb, only in-frame clones are kept and a portion is missing. The sample yields about 8,400 clones, about four fifths seen once. The material sequenced was FFPE invasive lung adenocarcinoma tissue. The receptors derive from a person in their fifties with lung adenocarcinoma. Both conserved end residues are part of each CDR3. The order of the fields is CDR3 length, D gene, J gene, V gene, clone size, CDR3 DNA, CDR3 protein. D genes are given only for firm matches. Size is omitted from some rows. Given values are once, few, many or a class for expanded clones.

CDR3 length: 15
D gene: TRBD1
J gene: TRBJ2-1
V gene: TRBV29-1
clone size: -
CDR3 DNA: TGCAGCGTTTTCATAAGGGGGACAGGGGGCAATGAGCAGTTCTTC
CDR3 protein: CSVFIRGTGGNEQFF

CDR3 length: 16
D gene: -
J gene: TRBJ2-7
V gene: TRBV4-2
clone size: once
CDR3 DNA: TGTGCCAGCAGCCCTACCTTAGCGTTTAGCTCCTACGAGCAGTACTTC
CDR3 protein: CASSPTLAFSSYEQYF

CDR3 length: 15
D gene: -
J gene: TRBJ2-6
V gene: TRBV5-1
clone size: -
CDR3 DNA: TGCGCCAGCAGCTTTGAGAGATCTGGGGCCAACGTCCTGACTTTC
CDR3 protein: CASSFERSGANVLTF

CDR3 length: 16
D gene: -
J gene: TRBJ1-2
V gene: TRBV6-1
clone size: -
CDR3 DNA: TGTGCCAGCAGTGAGCGCCAGTGGGAGACTTCTTATGGCTACACCTTC
CDR3 protein: CASSERQWETSYGYTF

CDR3 length: 16
D gene: -
J gene: TRBJ2-2
V gene: TRBV6-4
clone size: -
CDR3 DNA: TGTGCCAGCAGTGACTCGTCAGGGACGGGCACCGGGGAGCTGTTTTTT
CDR3 protein: CASSDSSGTGTGELFF

CDR3 length: 15
D gene: TRBD1
J gene: TRBJ2-1
V gene: TRBV7-9
clone size: -
CDR3 DNA: TGTGCCAGCAGTTCGAACAGGGGCTCCTACAATGAGCAGTTCTTC
CDR3 protein: CASSSNRGSYNEQFF

CDR3 length: 14
D gene: TRBD2
J gene: TRBJ2-1
V gene: TRBV5-4
clone size: -
CDR3 DNA: TGTGCCAGCAGCGCTGCTAGCGGATACAATGAGCAGTTCTTC
CDR3 protein: CASSAASGYNEQFF

CDR3 length: 11
D gene: -
J gene: TRBJ1-1
V gene: TRBV20-1
clone size: -
CDR3 DNA: TGCAGTGCTAGAGGGGGCGCTGAAGCTTTCTTT
CDR3 protein: CSARGGAEAFF

CDR3 length: 17
D gene: TRBD2
J gene: TRBJ2-1
V gene: TRBV5-1
clone size: -
CDR3 DNA: TGCGCCAGCAGCTTGGCCGGTTATAGCGGGGGAGGCGTTGAGCAGTTCTTC
CDR3 protein: CASSLAGYSGGGVEQFF

CDR3 length: 15
D gene: -
J gene: TRBJ2-7
V gene: TRBV30
clone size: -
CDR3 DNA: TGTGCCTGGAGTGTACCCGGGAATGACGGCTACGAGCAGTACTTC
CDR3 protein: CAWSVPGNDGYEQYF

CDR3 length: 15
D gene: TRBD1
J gene: TRBJ1-2
V gene: TRBV6-1
clone size: -
CDR3 DNA: TGTGCCAGCAGTGAAGAAGGGGGCGGTGGCTATGGCTACACCTTC
CDR3 protein: CASSEEGGGGYGYTF

CDR3 length: 14
D gene: -
J gene: TRBJ1-5
V gene: TRBV18
clone size: -
CDR3 DNA: TGTGCCAGCTCACTAGTCCAGGTGGATCAGCCCCAGCATTTT
CDR3 protein: CASSLVQVDQPQHF

CDR3 length: 12
D gene: -
J gene: TRBJ2-7
V gene: TRBV11-2
clone size: -
CDR3 DNA: TGTGCCAGCAGCCCCCAGGGGTACGAGCAGTACTTC
CDR3 protein: CASSPQGYEQYF

CDR3 length: 18
D gene: TRBD2
J gene: TRBJ2-7
V gene: TRBV14
clone size: -
CDR3 DNA: TGTGCCAGCAGCCAAGGGGGTGCCCTTTGGACTAGCCACTACGAGCAGTACTTC
CDR3 protein: CASSQGGALWTSHYEQYF

CDR3 length: 13
D gene: -
J gene: TRBJ2-1
V gene: TRBV5-4
clone size: -
CDR3 DNA: TGTGCCAGCAGCTTCGGCGGAAACAATGAGCAGTTCTTC
CDR3 protein: CASSFGGNNEQFF

CDR3 length: 16
D gene: -
J gene: TRBJ1-2
V gene: TRBV25-1
clone size: once
CDR3 DNA: TGTGCCAGCAGTGCCCGGGGGGGGTTAGGTGTATATGGCTACACCTTC
CDR3 protein: CASSARGGLGVYGYTF

CDR3 length: 15
D gene: TRBD1
J gene: TRBJ2-3
V gene: TRBV7-9
clone size: -
CDR3 DNA: TGTGCCAGCAACCGACAGGGATTCGGCACAGATACGCAGTATTTT
CDR3 protein: CASNRQGFGTDTQYF

CDR3 length: 15
D gene: -
J gene: TRBJ2-6
V gene: TRBV14
clone size: -
CDR3 DNA: TGTGCCAGCAGCCAAGGGTCCTCTGGGGCCAACGTCCTGACTTTC
CDR3 protein: CASSQGSSGANVLTF

CDR3 length: 14
D gene: -
J gene: TRBJ1-3
V gene: TRBV2
clone size: -
CDR3 DNA: TGTGCCAGGTCGAAGGGGGACTCTGGAAACACCATATATTTT
CDR3 protein: CARSKGDSGNTIYF

CDR3 length: 16
D gene: TRBD2
J gene: TRBJ2-7
V gene: TRBV7-8
clone size: -
CDR3 DNA: TGTGCCAGCAGCCCCCAGGGACTAGCGGGAAACTACGAGCAGTACTTC
CDR3 protein: CASSPQGLAGNYEQYF

CDR3 length: 14
D gene: -
J gene: TRBJ2-3
V gene: TRBV28
clone size: -
CDR3 DNA: TGTGCCAGCAGGCCCGGGACTTCCACAGATACGCAGTATTTT
CDR3 protein: CASRPGTSTDTQYF

CDR3 length: 12
D gene: -
J gene: TRBJ2-5
V gene: TRBV5-6
clone size: -
CDR3 DNA: TGTGCCAGCAGCTTGGTGGTAGGGGGTCTATACTTC
CDR3 protein: CASSLVVGGLYF

CDR3 length: 12
D gene: -
J gene: TRBJ2-7
V gene: TRBV19
clone size: -
CDR3 DNA: TGTGCCAGTAGTTCAAACAGCTACGAGCAGTACTTC
CDR3 protein: CASSSNSYEQYF

CDR3 length: 17
D gene: TRBD1
J gene: TRBJ1-5
V gene: TRBV19
clone size: few
CDR3 DNA: TGTGCCAGTAGTATAGGGCTTGGGGACAGCGGCAATCAGCCCCAGCATTTT
CDR3 protein: CASSIGLGDSGNQPQHF

CDR3 length: 16
D gene: -
J gene: TRBJ2-5
V gene: TRBV15
clone size: -
CDR3 DNA: TGTGCCACCAGCAGAGAACTACGCGGGGTCCAAGAGACCCAGTACTTC
CDR3 protein: CATSRELRGVQETQYF

CDR3 length: 15
D gene: TRBD1
J gene: TRBJ1-5
V gene: TRBV2
clone size: large
CDR3 DNA: TGTGCCAGCAGTCGACAGGGGGGGAGCAATCAGCCCCAGCATTTT
CDR3 protein: CASSRQGGSNQPQHF

CDR3 length: 16
D gene: -
J gene: TRBJ1-2
V gene: TRBV5-1
clone size: few
CDR3 DNA: TGCGCCAGCAGCTTGCGGATGGGGGGCGCAGGGTATGGCTACACCTTC
CDR3 protein: CASSLRMGGAGYGYTF

CDR3 length: 15
D gene: TRBD2
J gene: TRBJ2-7
V gene: TRBV28
clone size: once
CDR3 DNA: TGTGCCAGCAGTTTCGGGGGGACTATACCCTACGAGCAGTACTTC
CDR3 protein: CASSFGGTIPYEQYF

CDR3 length: 14
D gene: TRBD1
J gene: TRBJ2-7
V gene: TRBV5-4
clone size: -
CDR3 DNA: TGTGCCAGCAGCTTGGACAACACAGGGGGCGAGCAGTACTTC
CDR3 protein: CASSLDNTGGEQYF

CDR3 length: 15
D gene: TRBD2
J gene: TRBJ2-1
V gene: TRBV7-7
clone size: -
CDR3 DNA: TGTGCTAGCAGCACCGGACTAGCGGGGGGTGATGAGCAGTTCTTC
CDR3 protein: CASSTGLAGGDEQFF

CDR3 length: 14
D gene: TRBD1
J gene: TRBJ2-5
V gene: TRBV11-2
clone size: -
CDR3 DNA: TGTGCCAGCAGCATTACCGGGACAGGGGAGACCCAGTACTTC
CDR3 protein: CASSITGTGETQYF

CDR3 length: 14
D gene: -
J gene: TRBJ2-7
V gene: TRBV5-1
clone size: -
CDR3 DNA: TGCGCCAGCAGCTTGGCCTACCGCTCCTACGAGCAGTACTTC
CDR3 protein: CASSLAYRSYEQYF

CDR3 length: 15
D gene: TRBD2
J gene: TRBJ2-1
V gene: TRBV7-9
clone size: -
CDR3 DNA: TGTGCCAGCAGCTTGGGAGCGGGAGCGGCCAATGAGCAGTTCTTC
CDR3 protein: CASSLGAGAANEQFF